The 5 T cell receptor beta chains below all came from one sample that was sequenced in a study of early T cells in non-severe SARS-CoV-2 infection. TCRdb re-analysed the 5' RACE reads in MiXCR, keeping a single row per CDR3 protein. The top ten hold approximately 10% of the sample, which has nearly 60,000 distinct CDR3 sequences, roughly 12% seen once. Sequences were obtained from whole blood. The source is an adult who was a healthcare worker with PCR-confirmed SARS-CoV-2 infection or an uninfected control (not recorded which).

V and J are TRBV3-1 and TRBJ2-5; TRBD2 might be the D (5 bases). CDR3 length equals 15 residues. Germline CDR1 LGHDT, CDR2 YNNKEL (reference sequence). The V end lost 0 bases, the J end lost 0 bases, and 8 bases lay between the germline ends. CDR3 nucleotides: TGTGCCAGCAGCCAAGAACGCGGGTACCAAGAGACCCAGTACTTC. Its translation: CASSQERGYQETQYF.

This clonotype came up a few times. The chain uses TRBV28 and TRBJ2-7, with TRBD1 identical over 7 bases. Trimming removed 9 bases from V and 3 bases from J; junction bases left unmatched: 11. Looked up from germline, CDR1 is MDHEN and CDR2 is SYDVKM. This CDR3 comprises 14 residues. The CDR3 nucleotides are TGTGCCAGAAGGTACCGGGACAGCTACTACGAGCAGTACTTC. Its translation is CARRYRDSYYEQYF. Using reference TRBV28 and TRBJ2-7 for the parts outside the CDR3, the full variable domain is DVKVTQSSRYLVKRTGEKVFLECVQDMDHENMFWYRQDPGLGLRLIYFSYDVKMKEKGDIPEGYSVSREKKERFSLILESASTNQTSMYLCARRYRDSYYEQYFGPGTRLTVT.

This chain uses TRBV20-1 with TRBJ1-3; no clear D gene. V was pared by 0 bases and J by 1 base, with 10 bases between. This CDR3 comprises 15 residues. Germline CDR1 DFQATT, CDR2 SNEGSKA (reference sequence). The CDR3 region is CSAREMARSGNTIYF. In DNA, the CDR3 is TGCAGTGCTAGAGAGATGGCCCGATCTGGAAACACCATATATTTT.

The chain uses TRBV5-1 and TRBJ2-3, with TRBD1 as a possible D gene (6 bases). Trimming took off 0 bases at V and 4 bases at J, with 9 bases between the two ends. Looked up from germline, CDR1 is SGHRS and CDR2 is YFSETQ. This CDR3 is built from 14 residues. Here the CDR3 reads CASSLARTADTQYF. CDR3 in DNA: TGCGCCAGCAGCTTGGCTCGGACAGCAGATACGCAGTATTTT.

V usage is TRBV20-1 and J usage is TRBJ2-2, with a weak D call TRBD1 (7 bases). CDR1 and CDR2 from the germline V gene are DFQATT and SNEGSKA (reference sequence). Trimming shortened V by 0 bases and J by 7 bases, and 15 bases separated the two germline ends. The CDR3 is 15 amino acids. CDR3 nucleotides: TGCAGTGCTAGAGATCCCAGGGGGAGGAACGGGGAGCTGTTTTTT. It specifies CSARDPRGRNGELFF.